Presented here are 20 T cell receptor beta chains from one specimen sequenced in a study of Graves' ophthalmopathy and Graves' hyperthyroidism. From RNA, the CDR3 regions of TCR beta chains were amplified and sequenced. Second-round multiplex PCR followed a first-round RT-PCR using HTBI primers. One entry per CDR3 protein, called by TCRdb with MiXCR from the multiplex PCR reads. The profile shows around 1.1 million distinct CDR3 sequences, about 38% of them singletons. The sample was peripheral blood or thyroid tissue (not recorded which). All receptors derive from an adult man with Graves' hyperthyroidism.

In this sample, this clonotype turned up once. This chain joins TRBV19 and TRBJ1-5, with D perhaps TRBD1 (5 bases). V lost 3 bases, J lost 2 bases, and 11 bases lay in between. There are 15 residues in the CDR3. In germline, CDR1 is LNHDA, CDR2 SQIVND (reference sequence). The CDR3 reads CASSMGESGNQPQHF. The CDR3 region has the DNA TGTGCCAGTAGTATGGGGGAATCGGGCAATCAGCCCCAGCATTTT.

This chain links TRBV4-2 with TRBJ1-1, with unresolved D. Germline V gene sequence: CDR1 LGHNA, CDR2 YNFKEQ. This CDR3 has 15 amino acids. The V and J ends lost 0 bases and 4 bases respectively, with 12 bases between them. For the CDR3, the DNA is TGTGCCAGCAGCCAAGAAGGTGGGTTTACCACTGAAGCTTTCTTT. This translates into CASSQEGGFTTEAFF.

Concerning this clonotype: A read error may account for a junction end that differs from germline. The V and J genes are TRBV19 and TRBJ2-7; 10 positions match TRBD1. This CDR3 contains 15 residues. Per the germline V gene, CDR1 is LNHDA and CDR2 is SQIVND (reference sequence). CDR3 protein: CDSSQGRDRGYEQYF. The CDR3 DNA sequence: TGTGACAGTAGCCAAGGTCGGGACAGGGGCTACGAGCAGTACTTC.

The V call is TRBV29-1, the J call TRBJ2-7; no clear D. The DNA end is a closer match to TRBJ2-1, so the J assignment may be wrong. CDR1 and CDR2 (germline): SQVTM, ANQGSEA. The CDR3 is 11 residues long. Here the CDR3 DNA reads TGCAGCGTTACCCCGCAGGTCGAGCAGTTCTTC. This gives the protein CSVTPQVEQFF.

This chain joins TRBV7-8 and TRBJ1-2; 7 bases map to TRBD1. Germline V gene lookup returns CDR1 SGHVS and CDR2 FQNEAQ. After removal of 7 bases from V and 3 bases from J, the junction contained 5 bases not matched to a gene. The CDR3 loop spans 13 amino acids. CDR3 sequence reads: CASKHRGDYGYTF. The CDR3 region has the DNA TGTGCCAGCAAACACAGGGGAGACTATGGCTACACCTTC.

The J gene is TRBJ1-2, the V gene TRBV7-9; TRBD1 matches at 8 bases. The CDR3 is made up of 14 amino acids. The V gene's germline CDR1 is SEHNR and CDR2 FQNEAQ (reference sequence). Trimming at V came to 8 bases and at J to 8 bases, leaving 13 bases not matched to a gene. CDR3 amino acids: CASFPPDRGVGYTF. CDR3 sequence (DNA): TGTGCCAGCTTCCCTCCCGACAGGGGAGTCGGCTACACCTTC.

There are many counts of this clonotype. The chain is built from TRBV20-1 and TRBJ1-1, with D uncertain. V lost 4 bases, J lost 2 bases, and 11 bases lay in between. Germline V CDR1 and CDR2: DFQATT, SNEGSKA (reference sequence). The CDR3 is 13 residues long. CDR3 protein: CSANAEGNTEAFF. The CDR3 nucleotides read TGCAGTGCTAATGCGGAGGGCAACACTGAAGCTTTCTTT.

This clonotype came up many times. The chain is built from TRBV2 and TRBJ1-1; 7 bases line up with TRBD1. Germline lookup yields CDR1 SNHLY and CDR2 FYNNEI. V dropped 6 bases and J dropped 5; count of bases not matched to a gene: 6. The CDR3 contains 13 residues. CDR3 nucleotide sequence: TGTGCCAGCAGAACTCAGGGACAGACTGAAGCTTTCTTT. As protein: CASRTQGQTEAFF.

This clonotype was observed at least ten times. V gene TRBV29-1 combines with J gene TRBJ1-2; D is possibly TRBD1 (6 bases). Germline V CDR1 and CDR2: SQVTM, ANQGSEA. The CDR3 has 14 residues. With 3 bases removed from V and 4 bases from J, the gap between germline ends came to 15 bases. The CDR3 reads CSVDPGVGSYGYTF. Written as DNA, the CDR3 is TGCAGCGTTGATCCAGGGGTTGGTAGCTATGGCTACACCTTC.

The CDR3 DNA sequence: TGCGCCAGCAGGGCTGGACACGAGCAGTACTTC. This gives the protein CASRAGHEQYF. The rearrangement uses TRBV5-1 and TRBJ2-7; D is uncertain. The V gene's germline CDR1 is SGHRS and CDR2 YFSETQ. V was pared by 5 bases and J by 5 bases, with 8 bases between. CDR3 length: 11 amino acids.

This clonotype showed up many times. The chain employs TRBV15 and TRBJ1-1; D is uncertain. This CDR3 has 14 amino acids. Germline CDR1 reads LNHNV; CDR2 reads YYDKDF (reference sequence). Trimming took off 1 base at V and 6 bases at J, with 12 bases between the two ends. The CDR3 region has the DNA TGTGCCACCAGCAGAGGGGCGGGTTTCGCTGAAGCTTTCTTT. It encodes CATSRGAGFAEAFF.

This clonotype was seen many times. This chain connects TRBV29-1 to TRBJ1-1; 9 positions agree with TRBD1. V trimming: 7 bases; J trimming: 1 base; junction bases outside the gene matches: 7. CDR3 length: 14 residues. The germline V gene encodes CDR1 SQVTM and CDR2 ANQGSEA. The CDR3 here is CSADRGLKNTEAFF. The CDR3 coding sequence is TGCAGCGCGGACAGGGGCCTCAAGAACACTGAAGCTTTCTTT. Supplemented by reference TRBV29-1 and TRBJ1-1, the full variable domain reads SAVISQKPSRDICQRGTSLTIQCQVDSQVTMMFWYRQQPGQSLTLIATANQGSEATYESGFVIDKFPISRPNLTFSTLTVSNMSPEDSSIYLCSADRGLKNTEAFFGQGTRLTVV.

This clonotype has ten or more counts. J is TRBJ2-6 and V is TRBV19; TRBD1 might be the D (5 bases). With 2 bases removed from V and 2 bases from J, the gap between germline ends came to 13 bases. CDR3 size: 17 residues. Germline-derived CDR1 and CDR2 are LNHDA and SQIVND (reference sequence). The CDR3: CASSISSRGTGANVLTF. CDR3 nucleotide sequence: TGTGCCAGTAGTATATCGTCTAGGGGTACTGGGGCCAACGTCCTGACTTTC.

The table lists this clonotype with a few counts. The chain combines TRBV4-1 with TRBJ2-7, with D hard to call. V was trimmed by 1 base and J by 7 bases, leaving 11 bases between them. Germline V gene sequence: CDR1 MGHRA, CDR2 YSYEKL. The CDR3 totals 13 residues. The CDR3 spells CASSQGVSWEQYF. CDR3 bases: TGCGCCAGCAGCCAAGGGGTCTCCTGGGAGCAGTACTTC.

In its sample, this clonotype was seen many times. V and J are TRBV20-1 and TRBJ2-7, with D perhaps TRBD1 (5 bases). Per the germline V gene, CDR1 is DFQATT and CDR2 is SNEGSKA (reference sequence). V was trimmed by 2 bases and J by 1 base, leaving 12 bases between them. This CDR3 is built from 14 residues. CDR3 loop: CSARLLTASYEQYF. The CDR3, as DNA: TGCAGTGCTAGACTCCTGACAGCATCCTACGAGCAGTACTTC.

J is TRBJ1-1 and V is TRBV7-2; D ambiguous. Trimming removed 0 bases from V and 2 bases from J, with 13 bases in between. Germline CDR1 SGHTA, CDR2 FQGNSA. The CDR3 runs to 16 residues. The CDR3: CASSLAVRRTNTEAFF. For the CDR3, the DNA is TGTGCCAGCAGCTTAGCGGTTAGACGGACTAACACTGAAGCTTTCTTT.

This clonotype was found a few times. The germline gene is not matched at one end of the junction; a read error may be the cause. The chain links TRBV7-2 to TRBJ2-7, with TRBD1 matching over 12 bases. The CDR3 contains 15 residues. Germline CDR1 and CDR2: SGHTA and FQGNSA. The CDR3 region is CASSQDRDRGREQYF. The CDR3, as DNA: TGCGCCAGCAGCCAAGATAGGGACAGGGGGCGCGAGCAGTACTTC. Looking up the rest from reference TRBV7-2 and TRBJ2-7 gives the full variable domain: GAGVSQSPSNKVTEKGKDVELRCDPISGHTALYWYRQSLGQGLEFLIYFQGNSAPDKSGLPSDRFSAERTGGSVSTLTIQRTQQEDSAVYLCASSQDRDRGREQYFGPGTRLTVT.

The V and J genes are TRBV20-1 and TRBJ2-6; tentatively, D is TRBD1 or TRBD2 (5 bases each). The germline V gene has CDR1 DFQATT and CDR2 SNEGSKA (reference sequence). CDR3 size: 13 residues. V lost 5 bases and J lost 4, with 9 bases in between. The CDR3 protein is CSAPGTGANVLTF. CDR3 coding DNA: TGCAGTGCTCCAGGGACCGGGGCCAACGTCCTGACTTTC.

There are many counts of this clonotype. The chain couples TRBV20-1 to TRBJ1-6; TRBD1 aligns across 9 bases. The V gene's germline CDR1 is DFQATT and CDR2 SNEGSKA (reference sequence). The V segment lost 6 bases and the J segment 13 bases; nucleotides outside the gene matches: 13. CDR3 size: 14 residues. The CDR3 DNA follows: TGCAGTGCACGCTTCGGGACAGGGAATCTTCCCCTCCACTTT. Translation gives CSARFGTGNLPLHF.

V usage is TRBV24-1 and J usage is TRBJ2-3; D might be TRBD1 (6 bases). Germline V gene sequence: CDR1 KGHDR, CDR2 SFDVKD. Trimming shortened V by 2 bases and J by 3 bases, and 17 bases separated the two germline ends. This CDR3 is built from 17 residues. The CDR3 is CATSDYVRDKGTDTQYF. The CDR3 coding sequence is TGTGCCACCAGTGATTACGTCCGGGACAAGGGGACAGATACGCAGTATTTT.